Shown below are 19 T cell receptor beta chains from a single sample sequenced in a study of regulatory T cells in long-lasting Graves disease. Described time point: newly diagnosed GD, antithyroid drugs for less than 3 months. From PBMCs, RNA was extracted and then used to make the TCR library. Arm-PCR of CDR3 regions and iRepertoire HTBI primers were used to build TCR beta libraries. MiXCR, run by TCRdb on the multiplex PCR reads, gives a single entry per CDR3 protein. The sample records 560,000 or so distinct CDR3 sequences, about 16% being singletons. The same data also went into a second study, on T cells in Graves' hyperthyroidism and ophthalmopathy.

This sample comprised peripheral blood mononuclear cells (PBMCs), obtained at new diagnosis, from a patient treated with antithyroid drugs. The receptors shown here come from a man aged 18-30 years with Graves disease.

This clonotype was detected only a few times. The J gene is TRBJ2-5, the V gene TRBV6-1; possibly TRBD2 for D (5 bases). Germline CDR1 is MNHNS and CDR2 is SASEGT. The germline V and J ends were trimmed by 6 bases and 1 base, with 12 bases remaining between them. The CDR3 is 14 residues long. The CDR3 loop is CASSRGLLQETQYF. CDR3 in DNA: TGTGCCAGCAGCCGCGGACTTCTCCAAGAGACCCAGTACTTC.

This clonotype has more than one count but fewer than ten. CDR3 sequence (DNA): TGTGCCAGCAGGGGGGACAGGGGGAACTCCTACGAGCAGTACTTC. As protein: CASRGDRGNSYEQYF. The rearrangement joins TRBV6-1 to TRBJ2-7; TRBD1 matches 11 bases. The trim removed 6 bases at V and 0 bases at J, leaving 4 bases unmatched. The CDR3 totals 15 residues. The germline gives CDR1 MNHNS, CDR2 SASEGT.

The chain recombines TRBV2 with TRBJ2-3; 7 bases agree with TRBD2. Germline values: CDR1 SNHLY, CDR2 FYNNEI. Trimming took 2 bases from V and 4 from J; bases not matched to a gene: 9. This CDR3 has 16 residues. CDR3 coding DNA: TGTGCCAGCAGTGAAATAGGGAGGGCGGTCGCAGATACGCAGTATTTT. Protein: CASSEIGRAVADTQYF.

The CDR3 DNA reads TGTGCCACGGCCCGTAGCGGGATCGATCGCGCAGATACGCAGTATTTT. Translating gives CATARSGIDRADTQYF. This chain connects TRBV10-3 to TRBJ2-3; TRBD2 aligns across 8 bases. Germline assignment: CDR1 ENHRY and CDR2 SYGVKD. The V gene end was trimmed by 10 bases and the J gene end by 4 bases; junction bases not matched to a gene: 16. The CDR3 covers 16 residues.

This clonotype appeared many times. The rearrangement links TRBV29-1 to TRBJ2-7; D is ambiguous. The CDR3 is made up of 13 amino acids. The V end was cut by 4 bases, the J end by 2 bases, with 12 bases between. Germline-derived CDR1 and CDR2 are SQVTM and ANQGSEA. The CDR3 reads CSVVEAVPYEQYF. The CDR3 DNA reads as TGCAGCGTTGTCGAGGCGGTCCCCTACGAGCAGTACTTC.

There are many counts of this clonotype. This rearrangement joins TRBV28 to TRBJ1-2; no clear D gene. Trimming removed 4 bases at V and 5 bases at J, with 8 bases between. The CDR3 loop spans 12 amino acids. The germline V gene encodes CDR1 MDHEN and CDR2 SYDVKM. The CDR3 sequence is CASSSQVYGYTF. CDR3 sequence (DNA): TGTGCCAGCAGTTCTCAGGTTTATGGCTACACCTTC.

Note on this clonotype: Given a much more abundant clone one base away, this may be a read error. The V and J genes are TRBV11-2 and TRBJ2-5; D unclear. The CDR3 sequence is 13 residues long. The germline V gene encodes CDR1 SGHAT and CDR2 FQNNGV. The V and J ends lost 10 bases and 0 bases respectively, with 12 bases between them. The chain's CDR3 is CANSSLYQETQYF. CDR3 DNA: TGTGCCAACAGTTCCTTGTACCAAGAGACCCAGTACTTC.

This clonotype turned up a few times. The J gene is TRBJ1-3, the V gene TRBV30; TRBD1 might be the D (5 bases). Germline lookup yields CDR1 GTSNPN and CDR2 SVGIG (reference sequence). This CDR3 contains 15 residues. V was trimmed by 3 bases and J by 1 base, leaving 13 bases between them. The CDR3 DNA sequence: TGTGCCTGGAGCTTCTGGGGCGAATCTGGAAACACCATATATTTT. Translation: CAWSFWGESGNTIYF.

A note on this clonotype: A much more abundant neighbour one base away suggests this may be a read error. The J gene is TRBJ2-5, the V gene TRBV11-1; D is possibly TRBD2 (6 bases). CDR1 and CDR2 (germline): SGHAT, FQDESV (reference sequence). The CDR3 loop spans 14 amino acids. The CDR3 DNA is TGTGGCAGCAGCCCCAGGACTAACCTCGAGACCCAGTACTTC. It translates to CGSSPRTNLETQYF. Drawing the rest from reference TRBV11-1 and TRBJ2-5, the complete variable domain is EAEVAQSPRYKITEKSQAVAFWCDPISGHATLYWYRQILGQGPELLVQFQDESVVDDSQLPKDRFSAERLKGVDSTLKIQPAELGDSAMYLCGSSPRTNLETQYFGPGTRLLVL.

This clonotype was recorded many times. The CDR3, as DNA: TGTGCCAGCAGTGGGCCGGGCCATGAGCAGTTCTTC. Translation gives CASSGPGHEQFF. The chain combines TRBV2 with TRBJ2-1; no clear D gene. CDR3 size: 12 residues. Germline values: CDR1 SNHLY, CDR2 FYNNEI. V was shortened by 4 bases and J by 8 bases, with 9 bases between the two germline ends.

This clonotype was seen only once. This may be a read error: a much more frequent sequence differs by one nucleotide. V gene TRBV30 combines with J gene TRBJ1-5; D may be TRBD1 (5 bases). CDR3 length: 13 residues. V was shortened by 5 bases and J by 4 bases, with 12 bases between the two germline ends. Germline V gene lookup returns CDR1 GTSNPN and CDR2 SVGIG (reference sequence). CDR3 amino acids: CAWPSKGNQPQHF. Here the CDR3 DNA reads TGTGCCTGGCCCTCCAAGGGGAATCAGCCCCAGCATTTT.

This clonotype turned up a few times. The chain joins TRBV6-1 to TRBJ1-1; D unresolved. The V gene lost 8 bases and the J gene lost 0 bases, with 13 bases spanning the gap. The CDR3 has 14 amino acids. Germline CDR1 reads MNHNS; CDR2 reads SASEGT. CDR3 sequence: CASRLGWMNTEAFF. The CDR3 DNA reads TGTGCCAGCCGCTTGGGGTGGATGAACACTGAAGCTTTCTTT.

This clonotype has a count of ten or more. The J gene is TRBJ1-5, the V gene TRBV12-3 or TRBV12-4; possible D gene TRBD1, 5 bases. V was cut by 4 bases and J by 2 bases, with 15 bases left in between. The CDR3 sequence is 16 residues long. CDR3 region: CASSSLSWGRNQPQHF. DNA for the CDR3: TGTGCCAGCAGTTCTCTATCATGGGGACGCAATCAGCCCCAGCATTTT.

This clonotype appeared many times. The V and J genes are TRBV3-1 and TRBJ1-1; no clear D. The CDR3 totals 12 residues. CDR1 and CDR2 from the germline V gene are LGHDT and YNNKEL (reference sequence). Trimming cost V 0 bases and J 11 bases, with 10 bases left between them. The CDR3 sequence is CASSQDGSVAFF. Here the CDR3 DNA reads TGTGCCAGCAGCCAAGATGGTTCGGTGGCTTTCTTT.

For this clonotype: A much larger clone differs by one base, so this may be a read error. This sequence joins TRBV11-1 and TRBJ2-3; weak D call: TRBD2 (6 bases). CDR3 length: 16 residues. CDR1 SGHAT and CDR2 FQDESV come from the germline V gene (reference sequence). The CDR3 region has the DNA TGTGCCAGCAGCCTGGAGGGACTGGGGAGCACAGATACGCGGTATTTT. Translation: CASSLEGLGSTDTRYF.

Many counts were recorded for this clonotype. The CDR3: CASSFDREANYGYTF. In nucleotides, the CDR3 is TGTGCCAGCAGTTTTGATCGAGAGGCTAACTATGGCTACACCTTC. The V gene is TRBV28, the J gene TRBJ1-2; no firm D call. This CDR3 comprises 15 residues. Germline lookup yields CDR1 MDHEN and CDR2 SYDVKM. The ends were cut back, 3 bases at V and 0 bases at J, with 11 bases in the middle.

This clonotype has at least ten counts. The chain carries TRBV5-1 and TRBJ2-1, with D hard to call. The CDR3 is made up of 15 amino acids. The germline V and J ends were trimmed by 4 bases and 6 bases, with 17 bases remaining between them. Germline loops: CDR1 SGHRS, CDR2 YFSETQ. For the CDR3, the DNA is TGCGCCAGCAGCCGAACACGCTCTGGGGTCAATGAGCAGTTCTTC. As protein: CASSRTRSGVNEQFF.

This clonotype has ten or more counts. This chain links TRBV28 with TRBJ1-3; D remains ambiguous. Germline lookup yields CDR1 MDHEN and CDR2 SYDVKM. Trimming shortened V by 4 bases and J by 7 bases, and 5 bases separated the two germline ends. The CDR3 covers 11 residues. For the CDR3, the DNA is TGTGCCAGCAGTTCGAGGAACACCATATATTTT. Translating it yields CASSSRNTIYF.

This clonotype has a handful of counts. The chain joins TRBV7-3 to TRBJ2-1; D is possibly TRBD2 (5 bases). The germline gives CDR1 SGHTA, CDR2 FQGTGA. V lost 3 bases, J lost 6 bases, and 18 bases lay in between. This CDR3 is built from 16 residues. CDR3 sequence reads: CASSFSGLREGNEQFF. The CDR3 DNA reads TGTGCCAGCAGCTTCTCCGGACTCCGAGAGGGCAATGAGCAGTTCTTC.